A selection of T cell receptor beta chains follows, all from one sample in a study of T-cell reconstitution after alpha-beta-depleted transplantation in children. In TCRdb, the PCR reads were re-called with MiXCR into one record per CDR3 protein. The sample holds some 520,000 distinct CDR3 sequences, about 30% seen once. This specimen consisted of PBMCs from the stem cell graft donor, obtained from the stem cell graft. Receptor source: a human donor who donated a stem cell graft to a child with aplastic anemia. Both conserved end residues are part of each CDR3. Each record gives: clone size, V gene, J gene, D gene, CDR3 protein, CDR3 DNA. The D gene is left open where the match is weak. Rows give clone size only sometimes, using once, few, many, or a class for an expanded clone.

clone size: .
V gene: TRBV6-1
J gene: TRBJ1-2
D gene: .
CDR3 protein: CAIKGPGPGYGYTF
CDR3 DNA: TGTGCCATCAAGGGTCCGGGCCCCGGCTATGGCTACACCTTC

clone size: .
V gene: TRBV15
J gene: TRBJ1-2
D gene: .
CDR3 protein: CATSREKTGPYGYTF
CDR3 DNA: TGTGCCACCAGCAGAGAGAAAACAGGGCCCTATGGCTACACCTTC

clone size: .
V gene: TRBV18
J gene: TRBJ1-5
D gene: .
CDR3 protein: CASSPQKLNQPQHF
CDR3 DNA: TGTGCCAGCTCACCTCAGAAACTTAATCAGCCCCAGCATTTT

clone size: few
V gene: TRBV20-1
J gene: TRBJ2-7
D gene: TRBD1
CDR3 protein: CSAQGSTYEQYF
CDR3 DNA: TGCAGTGCACAGGGGTCAACCTACGAGCAGTACTTC

clone size: few
V gene: TRBV27
J gene: TRBJ2-5
D gene: .
CDR3 protein: CASSPSVGRKETQYF
CDR3 DNA: TGTGCCAGCAGCCCCTCCGTCGGGAGAAAAGAGACCCAGTACTTC

clone size: .
V gene: TRBV18
J gene: TRBJ1-1
D gene: .
CDR3 protein: CASSPPNLQLNTEAFF
CDR3 DNA: TGTGCCAGCTCACCACCAAACTTGCAGTTGAACACTGAAGCTTTCTTT

clone size: .
V gene: TRBV7-2
J gene: TRBJ1-3
D gene: TRBD1
CDR3 protein: CASSRQGAGNTIYF
CDR3 DNA: TGTGCCAGCAGCCGACAGGGGGCTGGAAACACCATATATTTT

clone size: many
V gene: TRBV29-1
J gene: TRBJ1-2
D gene: .
CDR3 protein: CSVWEDGYTF
CDR3 DNA: TGCAGCGTTTGGGAGGATGGCTACACCTTC

clone size: .
V gene: TRBV6-5
J gene: TRBJ1-1
D gene: TRBD1
CDR3 protein: CASSYLGTGLPEAFF
CDR3 DNA: TGTGCCAGCAGTTACCTCGGGACAGGGTTACCTGAAGCTTTCTTT

clone size: .
V gene: TRBV4-3
J gene: TRBJ2-5
D gene: TRBD1
CDR3 protein: CASSQENRGRTQYF
CDR3 DNA: TGCGCCAGCAGCCAAGAGAACAGGGGTCGGACCCAGTACTTC

clone size: many
V gene: TRBV7-9
J gene: TRBJ1-6
D gene: .
CDR3 protein: CASSLGDSPLHF
CDR3 DNA: TGTGCCAGCAGCTTGGGGGATTCACCCCTCCACTTT

clone size: .
V gene: TRBV7-2
J gene: TRBJ2-7
D gene: TRBD1
CDR3 protein: CASSLATGTVFYEQYF
CDR3 DNA: TGTGCCAGCAGCTTAGCCACCGGGACAGTTTTCTACGAGCAGTACTTC

clone size: .
V gene: TRBV12-3/TRBV12-4
J gene: TRBJ2-7
D gene: .
CDR3 protein: CASSSGDEQYF
CDR3 DNA: TGTGCCAGCAGCTCAGGGGACGAGCAGTACTTC

clone size: .
V gene: TRBV6-1
J gene: TRBJ2-1
D gene: TRBD2
CDR3 protein: CASSAPGLAGGPDRDEQFF
CDR3 DNA: TGTGCCAGCAGTGCCCCGGGACTAGCGGGAGGGCCGGATCGGGATGAGCAGTTCTTC

clone size: .
V gene: TRBV29-1
J gene: TRBJ1-4
D gene: TRBD1
CDR3 protein: CSVGTGGYEKLFF
CDR3 DNA: TGCAGCGTTGGGACAGGGGGATATGAAAAACTGTTTTTT

clone size: few
V gene: TRBV5-1
J gene: TRBJ2-1
D gene: .
CDR3 protein: CASTTNRVPYNEQFF
CDR3 DNA: TGCGCCAGCACCACGAACAGGGTTCCCTACAATGAGCAGTTCTTC

clone size: .
V gene: TRBV6-5
J gene: TRBJ1-1
D gene: TRBD1
CDR3 protein: CASSYWTGLNTEAFF
CDR3 DNA: TGTGCCAGCAGTTACTGGACAGGATTGAACACTGAAGCTTTCTTT

clone size: .
V gene: TRBV12-3/TRBV12-4
J gene: TRBJ1-1
D gene: .
CDR3 protein: CASTRQVANTEAFF
CDR3 DNA: TGTGCCAGCACTAGACAGGTTGCGAACACTGAAGCTTTCTTT

clone size: .
V gene: TRBV6-5
J gene: TRBJ1-1
D gene: .
CDR3 protein: CASSYSGANTEAFF
CDR3 DNA: TGTGCCAGCAGTTATTCAGGGGCAAACACTGAAGCTTTCTTT

clone size: .
V gene: TRBV5-1
J gene: TRBJ1-2
D gene: TRBD1
CDR3 protein: CASAQTGDPGIYGYTF
CDR3 DNA: TGCGCCAGCGCCCAAACAGGGGACCCGGGGATCTATGGCTACACCTTC

clone size: few
V gene: TRBV29-1
J gene: TRBJ1-2
D gene: .
CDR3 protein: CSEEPQGGGVGYTF
CDR3 DNA: TGCAGCGAAGAGCCACAGGGTGGAGGGGTAGGCTACACCTTC

clone size: .
V gene: TRBV5-1
J gene: TRBJ1-2
D gene: .
CDR3 protein: CASSLMFELKHGYTF
CDR3 DNA: TGCGCCAGCAGCTTGATGTTTGAACTAAAACATGGCTACACCTTC